The T cell receptor beta chain described here comes from a study of CD8+ T cells in alopecia areata. This CDR3 spans 15 amino acids. The V segment lost 4 bases and the J segment 5 bases; nucleotides outside the gene matches: 7. The germline V gene has CDR1 SGHRS and CDR2 YFSETQ. Extracted RNA was reverse transcribed, and the resulting cDNA served as sequencing template. Measured with immunoSEQ multiplex PCR; TCRdb has only the in-frame clones, and not every one. This table has more than 95,000 clones, 55% appearing once. This clone has a handful of counts. The receptor was isolated from a human donor in good health. Sequencing used CD4+ T cells sorted from blood. The V call is TRBV5-1, the J call TRBJ1-1, with 11 bases aligning to TRBD1. The CDR3 sequence is CASSPRTGGATEAFF. The CDR3 nucleotides are TGCGCCAGCAGCCCAAGGACAGGGGGCGCAACTGAAGCTTTCTTT.